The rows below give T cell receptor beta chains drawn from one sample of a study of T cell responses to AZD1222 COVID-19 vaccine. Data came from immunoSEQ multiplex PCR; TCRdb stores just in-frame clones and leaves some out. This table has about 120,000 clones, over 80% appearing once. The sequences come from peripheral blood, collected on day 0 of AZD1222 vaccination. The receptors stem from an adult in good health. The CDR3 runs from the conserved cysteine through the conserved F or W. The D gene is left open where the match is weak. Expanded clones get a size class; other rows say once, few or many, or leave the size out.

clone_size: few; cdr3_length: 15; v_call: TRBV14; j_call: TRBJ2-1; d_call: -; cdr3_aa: CASSQGQRAYNEQFF; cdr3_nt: TGTGCCAGCAGCCAAGGACAGCGCGCCTACAATGAGCAGTTCTTC
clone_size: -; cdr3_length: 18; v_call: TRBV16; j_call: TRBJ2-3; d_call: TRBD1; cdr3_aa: CASSQSDGTGGPTDTQYF; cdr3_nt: TGTGCCAGCAGCCAATCGGACGGGACAGGGGGCCCAACAGATACGCAGTATTTT
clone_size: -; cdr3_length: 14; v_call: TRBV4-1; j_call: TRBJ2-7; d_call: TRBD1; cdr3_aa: CASSPDRGPYEQYF; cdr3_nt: TGCGCCAGCAGCCCCGACAGGGGGCCCTACGAGCAGTACTTC
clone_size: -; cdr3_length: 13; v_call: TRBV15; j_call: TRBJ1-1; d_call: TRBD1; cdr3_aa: CAAGDRGRTEAFF; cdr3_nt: TGTGCCGCCGGGGACAGGGGGCGGACTGAAGCTTTCTTT
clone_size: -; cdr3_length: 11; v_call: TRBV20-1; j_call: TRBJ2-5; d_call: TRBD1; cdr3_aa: CSARQGETQYF; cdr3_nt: TGCAGTGCTCGACAGGGAGAGACCCAGTACTTC
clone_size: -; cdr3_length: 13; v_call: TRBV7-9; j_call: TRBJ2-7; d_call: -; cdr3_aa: CASSPGTSGEQYF; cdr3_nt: TGTGCCAGCAGCCCCGGCACTTCGGGAGAGCAGTACTTC
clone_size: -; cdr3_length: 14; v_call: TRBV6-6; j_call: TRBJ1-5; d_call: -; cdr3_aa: CASTPGTINQPQHF; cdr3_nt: TGTGCCAGCACACCAGGGACAATAAATCAGCCCCAGCATTTT
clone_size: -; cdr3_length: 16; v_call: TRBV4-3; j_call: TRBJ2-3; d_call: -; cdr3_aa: CASSQDRSGSTDTQYF; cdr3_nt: TGCGCCAGCAGCCAAGATAGGAGCGGGAGCACAGATACGCAGTATTTT
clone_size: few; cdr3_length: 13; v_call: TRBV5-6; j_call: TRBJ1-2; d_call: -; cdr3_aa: CASSFDIDYGYTF; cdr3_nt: TGTGCCAGCAGCTTTGACATTGACTATGGCTACACCTTC
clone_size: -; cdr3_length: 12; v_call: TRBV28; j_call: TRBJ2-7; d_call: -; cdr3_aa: CASSPSSYEQYF; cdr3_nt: TGTGCCAGCAGCCCCTCTTCCTACGAGCAGTACTTC
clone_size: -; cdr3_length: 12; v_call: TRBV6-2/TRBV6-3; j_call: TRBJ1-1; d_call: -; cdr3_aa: CASSDSNTEAFF; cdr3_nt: TGTGCCAGCAGTGACAGCAACACTGAAGCTTTCTTT
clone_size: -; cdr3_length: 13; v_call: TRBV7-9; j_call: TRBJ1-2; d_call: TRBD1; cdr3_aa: CASSLGQGHGYTF; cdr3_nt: TGTGCCAGCAGCCTTGGACAGGGCCATGGCTACACCTTC
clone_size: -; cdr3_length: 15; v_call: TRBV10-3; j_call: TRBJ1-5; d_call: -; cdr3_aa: CAISDSDRSHQPQHF; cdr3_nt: TGTGCCATCAGTGACTCTGACAGATCTCATCAGCCCCAGCATTTT
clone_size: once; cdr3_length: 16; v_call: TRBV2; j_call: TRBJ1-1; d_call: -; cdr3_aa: CASNSKAGFANTEAFF; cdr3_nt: TGTGCCAGCAACAGCAAGGCCGGTTTTGCGAACACTGAAGCTTTCTTT
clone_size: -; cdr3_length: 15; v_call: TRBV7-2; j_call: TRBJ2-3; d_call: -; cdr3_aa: CASSPGGGPTDTQYF; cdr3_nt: TGTGCCAGCAGCCCAGGGGGGGGGCCGACAGATACGCAGTATTTT
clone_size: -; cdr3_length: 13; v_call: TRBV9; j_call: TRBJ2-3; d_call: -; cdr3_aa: CASSEGGRNTQYF; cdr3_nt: TGTGCCAGCAGCGAGGGGGGCAGAAATACGCAGTATTTT
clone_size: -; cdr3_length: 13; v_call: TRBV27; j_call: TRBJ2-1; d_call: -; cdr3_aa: CASSFGLNNEQFF; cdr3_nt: TGTGCCAGCAGTTTTGGGCTAAACAATGAGCAGTTCTTC
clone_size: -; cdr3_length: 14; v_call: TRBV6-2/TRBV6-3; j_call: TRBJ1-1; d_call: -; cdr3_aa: CASSFGRTNTEAFF; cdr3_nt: TGTGCCAGCAGTTTTGGCAGAACCAACACTGAAGCTTTCTTT
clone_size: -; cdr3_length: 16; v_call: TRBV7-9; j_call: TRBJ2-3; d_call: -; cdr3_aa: CASSLAGGYDTDTQYF; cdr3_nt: TGTGCCAGCAGCTTAGCCGGGGGCTATGACACAGATACGCAGTATTTT
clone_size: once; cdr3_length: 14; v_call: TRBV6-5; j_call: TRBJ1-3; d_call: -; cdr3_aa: CASSHSGAPGTIYF; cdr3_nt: TGTGCCAGCAGTCACTCAGGGGCGCCTGGCACCATATATTTT
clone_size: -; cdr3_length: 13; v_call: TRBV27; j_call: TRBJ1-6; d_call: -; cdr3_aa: CASRGSGVSPLHF; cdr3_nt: TGTGCCAGCAGGGGGTCGGGGGTCTCACCCCTCCACTTT
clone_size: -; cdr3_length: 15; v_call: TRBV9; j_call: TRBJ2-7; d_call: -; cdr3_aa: CASSVGTGSSYEQYF; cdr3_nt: TGTGCCAGCAGCGTAGGGACGGGAAGCTCCTACGAGCAGTACTTC
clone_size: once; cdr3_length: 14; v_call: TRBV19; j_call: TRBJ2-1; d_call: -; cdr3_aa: CASNPGSSYNEQFF; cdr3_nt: TGTGCCAGTAACCCGGGGAGCTCCTACAATGAGCAGTTCTTC
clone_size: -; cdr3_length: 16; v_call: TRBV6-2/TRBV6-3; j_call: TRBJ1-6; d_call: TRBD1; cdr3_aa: CASSQQLTGMASPLHF; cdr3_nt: TGTGCCAGCAGCCAACAATTGACAGGGATGGCTTCACCCCTCCACTTT
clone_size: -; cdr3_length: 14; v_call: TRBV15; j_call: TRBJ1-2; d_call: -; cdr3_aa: CATSRDHLLAGYTF; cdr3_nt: TGTGCCACCAGCAGAGATCACCTGCTGGCCGGCTACACCTTC
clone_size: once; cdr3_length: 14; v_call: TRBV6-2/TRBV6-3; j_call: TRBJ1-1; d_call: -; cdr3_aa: CASSYTLWGTEAFF; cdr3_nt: TGTGCCAGCAGTTATACTCTTTGGGGTACTGAAGCTTTCTTT
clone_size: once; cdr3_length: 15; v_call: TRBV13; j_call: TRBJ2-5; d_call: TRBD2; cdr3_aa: CASSFLAGGQETQYF; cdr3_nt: TGTGCCAGCAGCTTCTTGGCGGGGGGACAAGAGACCCAGTACTTC
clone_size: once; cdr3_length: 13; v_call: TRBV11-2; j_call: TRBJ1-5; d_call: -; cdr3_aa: CASSKTTNQPQHF; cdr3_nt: TGTGCCAGCAGCAAAACGACAAATCAGCCCCAGCATTTT
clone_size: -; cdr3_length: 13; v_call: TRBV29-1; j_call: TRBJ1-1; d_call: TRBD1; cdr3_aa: CSVRTGEIGRAFF; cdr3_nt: TGCAGCGTTAGGACAGGGGAAATCGGACGAGCTTTCTTT
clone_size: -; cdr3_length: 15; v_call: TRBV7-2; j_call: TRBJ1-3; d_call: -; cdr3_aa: CASSLALVSGNTIYF; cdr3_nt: TGTGCCAGCAGCTTAGCGCTGGTCTCTGGAAACACCATATATTTT
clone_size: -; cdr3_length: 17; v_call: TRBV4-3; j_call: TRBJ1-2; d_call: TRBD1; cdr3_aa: CASSQDTRGLSDYGYTF; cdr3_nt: TGCGCCAGCAGCCAAGATACCAGGGGGCTGAGTGACTATGGCTACACCTTC
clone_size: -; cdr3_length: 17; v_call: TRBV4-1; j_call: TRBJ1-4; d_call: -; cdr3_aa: CASSQPPGTKDNEKLFF; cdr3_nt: TGCGCCAGCAGCCAACCACCCGGGACGAAGGACAATGAAAAACTGTTTTTT
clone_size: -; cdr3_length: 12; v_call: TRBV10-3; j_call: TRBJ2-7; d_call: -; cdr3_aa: CAISEWDYEQYF; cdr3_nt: TGTGCCATCAGTGAGTGGGACTACGAGCAGTACTTC
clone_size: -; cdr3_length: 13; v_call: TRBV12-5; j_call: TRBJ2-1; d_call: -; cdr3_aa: CASGLVQTRGQFF; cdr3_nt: TGTGCTAGTGGTTTGGTTCAGACTAGGGGGCAGTTCTTC
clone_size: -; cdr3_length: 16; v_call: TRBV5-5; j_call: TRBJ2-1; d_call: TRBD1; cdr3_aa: CASSLDLGTGDNEQFF; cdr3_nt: TGTGCCAGCAGCTTGGACCTAGGGACAGGGGACAATGAGCAGTTCTTC
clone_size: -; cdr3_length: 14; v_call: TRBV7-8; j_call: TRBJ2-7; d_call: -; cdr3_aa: CASSPRELTYEQYF; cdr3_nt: TGTGCCAGCAGCCCCAGGGAGCTCACCTACGAGCAGTACTTC
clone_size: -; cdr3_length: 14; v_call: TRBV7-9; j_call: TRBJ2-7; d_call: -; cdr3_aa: CASSLEGDNYEQYF; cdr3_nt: TGTGCCAGCAGCTTAGAGGGGGATAACTACGAGCAGTACTTC
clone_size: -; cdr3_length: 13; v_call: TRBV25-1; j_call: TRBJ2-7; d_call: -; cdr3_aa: CASSFLGLDEQYF; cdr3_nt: TGTGCCAGCAGTTTCTTAGGTCTCGACGAGCAGTACTTC
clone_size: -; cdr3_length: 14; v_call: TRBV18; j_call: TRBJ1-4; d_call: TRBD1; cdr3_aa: CASSRGQGNEKLFF; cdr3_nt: TGTGCCAGCTCACGGGGACAGGGTAATGAAAAACTGTTTTTT
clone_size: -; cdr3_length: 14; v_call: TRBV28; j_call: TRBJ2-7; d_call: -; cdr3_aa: CASSFIGPSYEQYF; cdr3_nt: TGTGCCAGCAGTTTCATAGGGCCCTCCTACGAGCAGTACTTC